The 18 T cell receptor beta chains given below trace back to one sample, sequenced in a study of siplizumab effects on memory and regulatory T cells (dated by TCRdb to 2018 to 2020). Library preparation was by the immunoSEQ multiplex PCR assay. TCRdb retrieved this table from immuneACCESS and kept in-frame rearrangements only. Not all clones are present; in checked studies, unresolved V genes account for under half, and no reason is known for the remainder. The sample table contains roughly 69,000 clones; only one count was recorded for 75% to 90% of them. The ten largest clones add up to 3.8% of the sample. The sample comprised memory CD4+ T cells sorted from blood. The sample's cell subset or site, from its label and the paper: unstimulated CD4+ memory T cells. The receptors shown here come from a human donor in good health.

The V and J genes are TRBV5-8 and TRBJ2-1; D is ambiguous. This CDR3 has 15 amino acids. CDR1 SGHTS and CDR2 YDEGEE come from the germline V gene. Trimming stripped 0 bases from V and 8 bases from J, with 15 bases between. The CDR3 DNA reads as TGTGCCAGCAGCTTGGCGACGGGCCGGGTCGATGAGCAGTTCTTC. Its translation: CASSLATGRVDEQFF.

This clone was seen a handful of times. The chain combines TRBV27 with TRBJ1-4, with D possibly TRBD1 on 5 matching bases. V was shortened by 2 bases and J by 8 bases, with 18 bases between the two germline ends. CDR1 and CDR2 (germline): MNHEY, SMNVEV (reference sequence). The CDR3 covers 16 residues. This chain's CDR3 is CASSLGGTAFGEKLFF. CDR3 nucleotide sequence: TGTGCCAGCAGTTTAGGGGGAACGGCTTTCGGCGAAAAACTGTTTTTT.

J is TRBJ1-2 and V is TRBV6-1; possibly TRBD1 for D (5 bases). The V gene lost 2 bases and the J gene lost 8 bases, with 12 bases spanning the gap. The CDR3 spans 13 residues. Per germline, CDR1 MNHNS and CDR2 SASEGT. The CDR3: CASSEPGFGGYTF. CDR3 DNA: TGTGCCAGCAGTGAACCAGGGTTTGGCGGCTACACCTTC.

The chain joins TRBV28 to TRBJ2-7; the D is unclear. The CDR3 length is 12 residues. Trimming cost V 4 bases and J 3 bases, with 7 bases left between them. Germline V gene lookup returns CDR1 MDHEN and CDR2 SYDVKM. Written as DNA, the CDR3 is TGTGCCAGCAGTTCTGAAGTCTACGAGCAGTACTTC. Protein sequence: CASSSEVYEQYF.

The chain has TRBV7-8 and TRBJ2-7; TRBD1 matches 11 bases. Germline CDR1 is SGHVS and CDR2 is FQNEAQ. This CDR3 has 15 amino acids. J was trimmed by 5 bases and V by 2 bases; bases with no gene match: 5. The CDR3 loop is CASSLRDRGSHEQYF. CDR3 bases: TGTGCCAGCAGCTTAAGGGACAGGGGGTCGCACGAGCAGTACTTC.

In its sample, this clone was seen once. The chain couples TRBV10-3 to TRBJ1-2; D is possibly TRBD1 (6 bases). Germline V lookup: CDR1 ENHRY, CDR2 SYGVKD. V gave up 10 bases and J gave up 7 bases, with 19 bases separating them. The CDR3 consists of 13 residues. CDR3 coding DNA: TGTGCCAACAGGGAGGACGGGAGGGGTGGCTACACCTTC. Translation gives CANREDGRGGYTF.

The CDR3 DNA is TGTGCCAGCAGCCCCAGAGGGCTAATGGGCTATGGCTACACCTTC. This translates into CASSPRGLMGYGYTF. V is TRBV27 and J is TRBJ1-2; D gene ambiguous. The CDR3 has 15 residues. The V end lost 6 bases, the J end lost 4 bases, and 18 bases lay between the germline ends. Germline V gives CDR1 MNHEY, CDR2 SMNVEV (reference sequence).

This rearrangement joins TRBV25-1 to TRBJ2-1; tentative D call: TRBD2 (6 bases). Germline V CDR1 and CDR2: MGHDK, SYGVNS. V was cut by 4 bases and J by 9 bases, with 16 bases left in between. This CDR3 comprises 14 residues. The CDR3 coding sequence is TGTGCCAGCAGTGGTAGCGGATGGGCTATTGAGCAGTTCTTC. As protein: CASSGSGWAIEQFF.

This clone has a count of ten or more. V is TRBV18 and J is TRBJ1-1, with D hard to call. The germline V gene encodes CDR1 KGHSH and CDR2 LQKENI. Trimming removed 4 bases at V and 3 bases at J, with 15 bases between. The CDR3 has 15 amino acids. The CDR3 region is CASSLAGPGDTEAFF. The CDR3 DNA reads as TGTGCCAGCTCACTGGCTGGCCCCGGGGACACTGAAGCTTTCTTT. The variable domain in full, with the rest retrieved from reference TRBV18 and TRBJ1-1, is NAGVMQNPRHLVRRRGQEARLRCSPMKGHSHVYWYRQLPEEGLKFMVYLQKENIIDESGMPKERFSAEFPKEGPSILRIQQVVRGDSAAYFCASSLAGPGDTEAFFGQGTRLTVV.

Relative to its sample, this clone is medium-sized (0.01 to 0.1%). Other DNA sequences of this sample code for an identical CDR3. The chain links TRBV5-4 to TRBJ1-3, with D perhaps matching TRBD1 (6 bases). Trimming cost V 2 bases and J 4 bases, with 10 bases left between them. The V gene's germline CDR1 is SGHNT and CDR2 YYREEE (reference sequence). This CDR3 comprises 14 residues. The CDR3 DNA reads TGTGCCAGCAGCTTACAGGGTCCGGGAAACACCATATATTTT. It is translated as CASSLQGPGNTIYF.

The V gene is TRBV10-2, the J gene TRBJ2-3; perhaps D is TRBD1 or TRBD2 (5 bases each). Between the trimmed V and J ends, which lost 6 bases and 0 bases, there was a span of 7 bases. This CDR3 contains 13 residues. CDR1 is WSHSY and CDR2 is SAAADI in the germline V gene. CDR3 nucleotide sequence: TGCGCCAGCAGGGGACCCAGCACAGATACGCAGTATTTT. It specifies CASRGPSTDTQYF.

The rearrangement uses TRBV5-1 and TRBJ2-7; 9 nucleotides line up with TRBD2. This CDR3 is 16 amino acids long. Trimming took 1 base from V and 7 from J; bases not matched to a gene: 12. Germline lookup yields CDR1 SGHRS and CDR2 YFSETQ. The CDR3, as DNA: TGCGCCAGCAGCTTGATTCTGGCTAGCGGGGTGGGGGAGCAGTACTTC. Translated, it gives CASSLILASGVGEQYF.

The chain joins TRBV6-5 to TRBJ1-2, with D tentatively TRBD1 (5 bases). From germline, CDR1 is MNHEY and CDR2 SVGAGI. CDR3 size: 13 residues. The V and J ends lost 6 bases and 7 bases respectively, with 15 bases between them. CDR3 nucleotide sequence: TGTGCCAGCAGCCCTCCAGGGAGAGTTGGCTACACCTTC. Protein sequence: CASSPPGRVGYTF.

In this sample, this clone turned up once. The chain has TRBV10-3 and TRBJ1-2; tentative D call: TRBD1 (6 bases). With 6 bases removed from V and 0 bases from J, the gap between germline ends came to 14 bases. The length of the CDR3 is 15 residues. CDR1 is ENHRY, CDR2 SYGVKD, per germline. The CDR3 DNA follows: TGTGCCATCAGGGATGGGGGACAACCTAACTATGGCTACACCTTC. Its protein product is CAIRDGGQPNYGYTF.

The chain carries TRBV5-4 and TRBJ2-5; TRBD2 matches at 14 bases. Germline V CDR1 and CDR2: SGHNT, YYREEE (reference sequence). The CDR3 is made up of 16 amino acids. V was pared by 4 bases and J by 5 bases, with 7 bases of the junction left unmatched. The CDR3 protein is CASSQGLAGDSETQYF. The CDR3 DNA sequence: TGTGCCAGCAGCCAGGGACTAGCGGGGGATTCGGAGACCCAGTACTTC.

V gene TRBV5-5 combines with J gene TRBJ2-3; D gene ambiguous. Germline-derived CDR1 and CDR2 are SGHKS and YYEKEE (reference sequence). The CDR3 spans 12 residues. Trimming took off 0 bases at V and 5 bases at J, with 4 bases between the two ends. CDR3 DNA sequence: TGTGCCAGCAGCTTGGAAGTAGATACGCAGTATTTT. This codes for CASSLEVDTQYF.

This chain uses TRBV18 with TRBJ2-1; D is unresolved. CDR3 length: 12 residues. Trimming cost V 2 bases and J 8 bases, with 7 bases left between them. The germline V gene has CDR1 KGHSH and CDR2 LQKENI. Here the CDR3 reads CASSPVTDEQFF. The DNA for the CDR3 is TGTGCCAGCTCACCAGTAACTGATGAGCAGTTCTTC.

This clone occurred once. CDR3 in DNA: TGCGCCAGCAGCTCTGGCAGATCAAATGCCTACAATGAGCAGTTCTTC. Protein sequence: CASSSGRSNAYNEQFF. V usage is TRBV5-1 and J usage is TRBJ2-1; D remains ambiguous. CDR1 and CDR2 from the germline V gene are SGHRS and YFSETQ. There are 16 residues in the CDR3. The V end lost 3 bases, the J end lost 2 bases, and 15 bases lay between the germline ends.